This is a list of T cell receptor beta chains from one sample in a study of a mutant IDH1 vaccine in newly diagnosed glioma. Antigens of these TCRs are unknown. Sequencing used immunoSEQ multiplex PCR; TCRdb keeps in-frame clones, though not all of them. Of 55,000 to 65,000 clones in the sample, over 70% are singletons; the top ten hold around 5%. The material sequenced was PBMCs, taken from a glioma patient whose treatment included an IDH1 peptide vaccine. The source is a man in his forties or fifties with glioma. CDR3s include the opening cysteine and the closing phenylalanine or tryptophan. Each record gives: J gene, V gene, D gene, clone size, CDR3 protein, CDR3 DNA. The D gene is left open where the match is weak. Rows may omit the clone size; those that give it use once, few, many or a size class.

J: TRBJ1-6
V: TRBV5-5
D: .
size: .
CDR3: CASSGHAASSYNSPLHF
DNA: TGTGCCAGCAGCGGACATGCAGCGAGCTCCTATAATTCACCCCTCCACTTT

J: TRBJ2-2
V: TRBV6-1
D: TRBD2
size: .
CDR3: CASTGTSGGTGELFF
DNA: TGTGCCAGTACCGGGACTAGCGGGGGGACCGGGGAGCTGTTTTTT

J: TRBJ2-1
V: TRBV5-1
D: TRBD1
size: .
CDR3: CASSLGATGGASYNEQFF
DNA: TGCGCCAGCAGCTTGGGAGCGACAGGGGGCGCGTCCTACAATGAGCAGTTCTTC

J: TRBJ1-4
V: TRBV29-1
D: TRBD1
size: .
CDR3: CSVEVRLTAGGGEKLFF
DNA: TGCAGCGTTGAAGTGCGCCTCACGGCAGGGGGCGGTGAAAAACTGTTTTTT

J: TRBJ1-2
V: TRBV5-4
D: .
size: once
CDR3: CASSLEQGLGGYTF
DNA: TGTGCCAGCAGCCTAGAACAGGGCTTAGGGGGCTACACCTTC

J: TRBJ1-1
V: TRBV9
D: .
size: .
CDR3: CASSVEDTGAYHGAFF
DNA: TGTGCCAGCAGCGTAGAAGACACGGGGGCCTACCATGGAGCTTTCTTT

J: TRBJ1-1
V: TRBV10-3
D: .
size: .
CDR3: CAISTSGTEAFF
DNA: TGTGCCATCAGTACGAGTGGAACTGAAGCTTTCTTT

J: TRBJ2-6
V: TRBV29-1
D: .
size: .
CDR3: CSVEGGPSGANVLTF
DNA: TGCAGCGTTGAAGGCGGACCCTCTGGGGCCAACGTCCTGACTTTC

J: TRBJ1-4
V: TRBV6-5
D: .
size: .
CDR3: CASKAGRTGRQFF
DNA: TGTGCCAGCAAGGCAGGGCGCACCGGGCGGCAGTTTTTT

J: TRBJ2-7
V: TRBV7-8
D: .
size: .
CDR3: CASSLVGAGDSYEQYF
DNA: TGTGCCAGCAGCTTAGTCGGGGCAGGGGACTCCTACGAGCAGTACTTC

J: TRBJ2-2
V: TRBV15
D: TRBD1
size: .
CDR3: CATSRRMTGDGTGELFF
DNA: TGTGCCACCAGCAGAAGAATGACAGGGGATGGCACCGGGGAGCTGTTTTTT

J: TRBJ1-1
V: TRBV27
D: .
size: .
CDR3: CASRALNTEAFF
DNA: TGTGCCAGCAGGGCCCTGAACACTGAAGCTTTCTTT

J: TRBJ2-2
V: TRBV7-9
D: TRBD1
size: .
CDR3: CASSLLGTGSVGELFF
DNA: TGTGCCAGCAGCTTGCTTGGGACAGGGAGCGTCGGGGAGCTGTTTTTT

J: TRBJ1-4
V: TRBV9
D: .
size: .
CDR3: CASSVGNSNEKLFF
DNA: TGTGCCAGCAGCGTGGGAAACTCGAATGAAAAACTGTTTTTT

J: TRBJ1-5
V: TRBV6-1
D: .
size: .
CDR3: CASSEGSGYGNQPQHF
DNA: TGTGCCAGCAGTGAAGGCTCGGGTTATGGCAATCAGCCCCAGCATTTT

J: TRBJ1-6
V: TRBV27
D: .
size: .
CDR3: CASSWGQANSPLHF
DNA: TGTGCCAGCAGTTGGGGGCAGGCTAATTCACCCCTCCACTTT

J: TRBJ1-5
V: TRBV5-4
D: .
size: .
CDR3: CASSFGGNQPQHF
DNA: TGTGCCAGCAGCTTTGGGGGCAATCAGCCCCAGCATTTT

J: TRBJ2-5
V: TRBV27
D: .
size: .
CDR3: CASSLSGYQETQYF
DNA: TGTGCCAGCAGTTTATCAGGGTACCAAGAGACCCAGTACTTC

J: TRBJ1-5
V: TRBV7-8
D: TRBD1
size: .
CDR3: CASSLGQGSLSNQPQHF
DNA: TGTGCCAGCAGCTTAGGACAGGGGAGTTTAAGCAATCAGCCCCAGCATTTT

J: TRBJ2-3
V: TRBV7-2
D: .
size: once
CDR3: CASSSQRGGGSTDTQYF
DNA: TGTGCCAGCAGCTCGCAACGAGGGGGGGGAAGCACAGATACGCAGTATTTT

J: TRBJ2-1
V: TRBV29-1
D: .
size: few
CDR3: CSFQLWDYNEQFF
DNA: TGCAGCTTTCAACTGTGGGATTACAATGAGCAGTTCTTC

J: TRBJ2-5
V: TRBV18
D: .
size: .
CDR3: CASSPGGETQYF
DNA: TGTGCCAGCTCACCGGGCGGAGAGACCCAGTACTTC

J: TRBJ2-2
V: TRBV2
D: TRBD1
size: once
CDR3: CASNGDRGTGELFF
DNA: TGTGCCAGCAACGGGGACAGGGGCACCGGGGAGCTGTTTTTT

J: TRBJ2-1
V: TRBV7-8
D: .
size: .
CDR3: CASSWGGDEQFF
DNA: TGTGCCAGCAGCTGGGGTGGGGATGAGCAGTTCTTC

J: TRBJ2-5
V: TRBV7-9
D: TRBD2
size: .
CDR3: CASSSAPGLAKAPETQYF
DNA: TGTGCCAGCAGCTCCGCCCCGGGACTAGCTAAAGCTCCGGAGACCCAGTACTTC

J: TRBJ2-7
V: TRBV6-5
D: .
size: few
CDR3: CASSYTSFEQYF
DNA: TGTGCCAGCAGTTACACGTCCTTCGAGCAGTACTTC

J: TRBJ2-5
V: TRBV5-4
D: TRBD2
size: .
CDR3: CASRLGLAGGEETQYF
DNA: TGTGCCAGCAGACTCGGACTAGCGGGGGGGGAAGAGACCCAGTACTTC

J: TRBJ2-7
V: TRBV10-2
D: .
size: few
CDR3: CASSEGRGTFYEQYF
DNA: TGCGCCAGCAGTGAGGGCAGGGGGACTTTCTACGAGCAGTACTTC

J: TRBJ1-5
V: TRBV30
D: .
size: once
CDR3: CAWSDSRNQPQHF
DNA: TGTGCCTGGAGTGACAGCCGCAATCAGCCCCAGCATTTT

J: TRBJ2-7
V: TRBV15
D: .
size: .
CDR3: CATSSGQYEQYF
DNA: TGTGCCACCAGCAGCGGACAGTACGAGCAGTACTTC

J: TRBJ1-5
V: TRBV2
D: .
size: .
CDR3: CASSEETQEVGNQPQHF
DNA: TGTGCCAGCAGTGAGGAGACCCAGGAGGTTGGCAATCAGCCCCAGCATTTT

J: TRBJ2-5
V: TRBV15
D: TRBD2
size: .
CDR3: CATSGLAGGETQYF
DNA: TGTGCCACCAGCGGGCTAGCGGGGGGGGAGACCCAGTACTTC

J: TRBJ2-7
V: TRBV6-6
D: .
size: .
CDR3: CASSIRVWEQYF
DNA: TGTGCCAGCAGTATCAGGGTTTGGGAGCAGTACTTC

J: TRBJ2-1
V: TRBV2
D: .
size: .
CDR3: CASTGLSSYNEQFF
DNA: TGTGCCAGCACGGGACTGAGCTCCTACAATGAGCAGTTCTTC

J: TRBJ2-1
V: TRBV7-9
D: .
size: .
CDR3: CASSFNNEQFF
DNA: TGTGCCAGCAGTTTTAACAATGAGCAGTTCTTC

J: TRBJ2-3
V: TRBV6-5
D: TRBD2
size: .
CDR3: CASSYSGGGAEDTQYF
DNA: TGTGCCAGCAGTTACTCAGGCGGGGGGGCCGAAGATACGCAGTATTTT

J: TRBJ1-5
V: TRBV19
D: .
size: .
CDR3: CASSFTDQPQHF
DNA: TGTGCCAGTAGCTTCACAGATCAGCCCCAGCATTTT

J: TRBJ1-5
V: TRBV29-1
D: .
size: .
CDR3: CSVQGSNQPQHF
DNA: TGCAGCGTACAGGGAAGCAATCAGCCCCAGCATTTT

J: TRBJ2-4
V: TRBV27
D: .
size: .
CDR3: CASSPRGDPEAKNIQYF
DNA: TGTGCCAGCAGTCCTCGAGGGGATCCAGAAGCCAAAAACATTCAGTACTTC

J: TRBJ2-3
V: TRBV15
D: .
size: .
CDR3: CATSRDADTQYF
DNA: TGTGCCACCAGTAGGGACGCAGATACGCAGTATTTT

J: TRBJ2-3
V: TRBV9
D: TRBD1
size: .
CDR3: CASSLGQGLGDTQYF
DNA: TGTGCCAGCAGCTTAGGACAGGGTTTGGGAGATACGCAGTATTTT

J: TRBJ1-6
V: TRBV30
D: .
size: .
CDR3: CAWSTHRGYNSPLHF
DNA: TGTGCCTGGAGTACTCATAGGGGTTATAATTCACCCCTCCACTTT

J: TRBJ1-3
V: TRBV6-5
D: TRBD1
size: .
CDR3: CASSRNRGLGNTIYF
DNA: TGTGCCAGCAGTAGAAACAGGGGATTGGGAAACACCATATATTTT

J: TRBJ1-2
V: TRBV19
D: .
size: few
CDR3: CASRDTWGYTF
DNA: TGTGCCAGTAGGGATACATGGGGCTACACCTTC

J: TRBJ1-4
V: TRBV6-6
D: .
size: .
CDR3: CASNIRQRTNEKLFF
DNA: TGTGCCAGCAACATTAGACAGCGAACTAATGAAAAACTGTTTTTT

J: TRBJ2-1
V: TRBV25-1
D: TRBD1
size: few
CDR3: CASSEGIGTGGEQFF
DNA: TGTGCCAGCAGTGAAGGCATTGGGACAGGGGGTGAGCAGTTCTTC